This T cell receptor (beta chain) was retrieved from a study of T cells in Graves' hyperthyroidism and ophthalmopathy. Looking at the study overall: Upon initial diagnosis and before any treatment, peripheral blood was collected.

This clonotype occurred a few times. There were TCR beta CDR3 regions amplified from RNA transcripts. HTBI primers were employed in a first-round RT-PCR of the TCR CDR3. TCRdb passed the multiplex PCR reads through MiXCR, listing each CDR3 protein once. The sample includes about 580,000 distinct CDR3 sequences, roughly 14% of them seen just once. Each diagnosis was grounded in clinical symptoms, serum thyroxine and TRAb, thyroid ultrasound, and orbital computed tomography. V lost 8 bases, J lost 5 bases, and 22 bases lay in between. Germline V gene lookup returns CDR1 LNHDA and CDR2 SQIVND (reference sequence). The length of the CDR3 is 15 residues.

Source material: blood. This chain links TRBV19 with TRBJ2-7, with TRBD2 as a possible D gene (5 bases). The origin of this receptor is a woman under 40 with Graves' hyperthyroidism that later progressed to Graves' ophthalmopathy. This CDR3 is CASRSGVGEVDEQYF. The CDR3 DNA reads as TGTGCCAGTCGTTCCGGTGTGGGAGAGGTGGACGAGCAGTACTTC. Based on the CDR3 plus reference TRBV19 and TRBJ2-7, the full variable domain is DGGITQSPKYLFRKEGQNVTLSCEQNLNHDAMYWYRQDPGQGLRLIYYSQIVNDFQKGDIAEGYSVSREKKESFPLTVTSAQKNPTAFYLCASRSGVGEVDEQYFGPGTRLTVT.